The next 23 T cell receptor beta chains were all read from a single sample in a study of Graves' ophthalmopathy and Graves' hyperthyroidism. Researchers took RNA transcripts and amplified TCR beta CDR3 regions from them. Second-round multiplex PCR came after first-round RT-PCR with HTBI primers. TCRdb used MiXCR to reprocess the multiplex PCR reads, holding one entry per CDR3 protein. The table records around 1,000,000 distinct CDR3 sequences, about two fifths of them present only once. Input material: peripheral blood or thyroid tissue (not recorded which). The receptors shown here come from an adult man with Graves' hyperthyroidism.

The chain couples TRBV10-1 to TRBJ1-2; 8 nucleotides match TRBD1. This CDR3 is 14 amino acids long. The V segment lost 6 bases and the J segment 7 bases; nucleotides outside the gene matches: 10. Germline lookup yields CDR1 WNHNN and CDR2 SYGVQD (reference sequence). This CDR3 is CASSPDRDLRGYTF. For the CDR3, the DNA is TGCGCCAGCAGCCCGGACAGGGACTTACGTGGCTACACCTTC.

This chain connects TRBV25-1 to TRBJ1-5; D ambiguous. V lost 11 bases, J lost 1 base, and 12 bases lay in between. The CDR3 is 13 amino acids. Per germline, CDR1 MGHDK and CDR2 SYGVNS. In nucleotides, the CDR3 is TGTGCCTGGAGTTTGAAAAGCAATCAGCCCCAGCATTTT. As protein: CAWSLKSNQPQHF.

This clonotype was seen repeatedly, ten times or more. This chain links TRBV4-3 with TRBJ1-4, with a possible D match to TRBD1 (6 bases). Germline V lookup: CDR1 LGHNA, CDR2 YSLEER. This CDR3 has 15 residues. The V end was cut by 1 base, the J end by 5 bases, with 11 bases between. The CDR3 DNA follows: TGCGCCAGCAGCCAAGCCGACGACAGGAATGAAAAACTGTTTTTT. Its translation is CASSQADDRNEKLFF.

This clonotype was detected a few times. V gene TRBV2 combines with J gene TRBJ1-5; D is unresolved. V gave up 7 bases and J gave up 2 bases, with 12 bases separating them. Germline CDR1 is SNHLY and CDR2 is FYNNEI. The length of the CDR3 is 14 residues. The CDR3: CASTLDGGNQPQHF. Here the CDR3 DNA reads TGTGCCAGCACCCTCGACGGTGGCAATCAGCCCCAGCATTTT.

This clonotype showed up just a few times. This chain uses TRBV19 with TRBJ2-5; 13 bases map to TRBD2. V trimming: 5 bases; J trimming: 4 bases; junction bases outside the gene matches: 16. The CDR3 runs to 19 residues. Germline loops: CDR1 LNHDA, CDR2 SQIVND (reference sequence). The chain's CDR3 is CASSHRLAGGRAGRETQYF. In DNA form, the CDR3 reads TGTGCCAGTAGTCACAGACTAGCGGGAGGACGAGCGGGGCGAGAGACCCAGTACTTC.

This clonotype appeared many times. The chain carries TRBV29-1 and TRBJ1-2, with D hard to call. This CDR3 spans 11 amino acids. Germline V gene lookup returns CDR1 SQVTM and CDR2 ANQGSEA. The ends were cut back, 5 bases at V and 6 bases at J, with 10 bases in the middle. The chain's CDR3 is CSVRGLDGYTF. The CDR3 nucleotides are TGCAGCGTTCGGGGTCTGGATGGCTACACCTTC.

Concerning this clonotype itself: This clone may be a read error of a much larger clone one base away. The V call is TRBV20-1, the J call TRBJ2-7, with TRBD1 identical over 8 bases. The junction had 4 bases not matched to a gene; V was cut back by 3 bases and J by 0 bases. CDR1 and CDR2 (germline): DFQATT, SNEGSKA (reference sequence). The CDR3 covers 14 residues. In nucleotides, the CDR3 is TGCAGTGCTAGGGACAGGGAAAGCTCCTACGAGCAGTACTTC. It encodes CSARDRESSYEQYF.

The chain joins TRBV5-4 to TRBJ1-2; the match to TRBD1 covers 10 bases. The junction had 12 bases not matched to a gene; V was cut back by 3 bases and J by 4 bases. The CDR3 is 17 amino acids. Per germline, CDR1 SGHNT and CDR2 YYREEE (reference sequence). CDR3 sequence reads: CASSSGQGPLKGYGYTF. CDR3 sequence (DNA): TGTGCCAGCAGCTCGGGACAGGGGCCCCTTAAGGGCTATGGCTACACCTTC.

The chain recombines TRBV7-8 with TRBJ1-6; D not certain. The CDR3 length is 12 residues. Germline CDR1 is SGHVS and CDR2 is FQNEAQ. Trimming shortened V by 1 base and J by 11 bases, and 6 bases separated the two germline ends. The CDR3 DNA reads TGTGCCAGCAGCTTAGGTCATCCACCCCTCCACTTT. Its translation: CASSLGHPPLHF.

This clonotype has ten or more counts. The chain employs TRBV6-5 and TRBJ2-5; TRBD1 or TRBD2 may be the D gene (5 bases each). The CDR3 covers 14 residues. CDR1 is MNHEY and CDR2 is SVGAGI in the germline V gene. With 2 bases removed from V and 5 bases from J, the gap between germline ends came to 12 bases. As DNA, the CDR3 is TGTGCCAGCAGTTACGTCGGCAGGGAGGAGACCCAGTACTTC. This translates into CASSYVGREETQYF.

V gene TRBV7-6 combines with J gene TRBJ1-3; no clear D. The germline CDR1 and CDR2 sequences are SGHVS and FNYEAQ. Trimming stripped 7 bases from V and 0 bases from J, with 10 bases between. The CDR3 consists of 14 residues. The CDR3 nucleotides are TGTGCCAGCACCCACTCGAGCTCTGGAAACACCATATATTTT. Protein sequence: CASTHSSSGNTIYF.

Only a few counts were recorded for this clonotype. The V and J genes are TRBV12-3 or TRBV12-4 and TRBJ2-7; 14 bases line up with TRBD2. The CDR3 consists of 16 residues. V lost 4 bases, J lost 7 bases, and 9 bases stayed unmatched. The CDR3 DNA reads TGTGCCAGCAGTTCCCCGGGACTAGCGGGAGAAGCGGAGCAGTACTTC. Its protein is CASSSPGLAGEAEQYF.

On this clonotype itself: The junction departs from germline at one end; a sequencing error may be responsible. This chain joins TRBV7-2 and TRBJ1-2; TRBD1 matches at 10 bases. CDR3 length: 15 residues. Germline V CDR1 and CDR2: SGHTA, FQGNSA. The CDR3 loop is CASSLDGTGAYVYTF. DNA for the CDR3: TGTGCCAGCAGCTTAGACGGGACAGGGGCCTATGTCTACACCTTC.

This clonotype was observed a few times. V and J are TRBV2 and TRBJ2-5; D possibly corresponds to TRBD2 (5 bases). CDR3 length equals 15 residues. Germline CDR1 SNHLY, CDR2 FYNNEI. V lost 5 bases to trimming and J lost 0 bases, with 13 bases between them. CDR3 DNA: TGTGCCAGCAGTTTGGTAGCGACTTACCAAGAGACCCAGTACTTC. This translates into CASSLVATYQETQYF.

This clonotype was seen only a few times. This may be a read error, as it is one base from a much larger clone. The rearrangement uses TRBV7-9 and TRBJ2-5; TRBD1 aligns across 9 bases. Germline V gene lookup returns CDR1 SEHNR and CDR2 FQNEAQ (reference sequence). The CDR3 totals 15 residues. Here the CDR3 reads CATSRQGVGEETQYF. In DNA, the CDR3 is TGTGCCACCAGCAGACAGGGGGTAGGGGAAGAGACCCAGTACTTC.

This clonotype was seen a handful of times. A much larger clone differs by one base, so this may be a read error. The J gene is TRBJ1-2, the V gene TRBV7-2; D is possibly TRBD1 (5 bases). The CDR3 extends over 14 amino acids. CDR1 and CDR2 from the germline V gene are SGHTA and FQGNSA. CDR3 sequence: CASSLGQMSYGYAF. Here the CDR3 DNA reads TGTGCCAGCAGCTTAGGACAGATGAGCTATGGCTACGCCTTC.

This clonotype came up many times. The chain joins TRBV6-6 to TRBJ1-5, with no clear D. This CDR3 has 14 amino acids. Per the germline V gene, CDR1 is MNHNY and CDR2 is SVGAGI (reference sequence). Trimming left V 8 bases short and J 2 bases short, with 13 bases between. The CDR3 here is CASVETGRNQPQHF. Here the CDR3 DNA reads TGTGCCAGCGTTGAGACGGGCCGCAATCAGCCCCAGCATTTT.

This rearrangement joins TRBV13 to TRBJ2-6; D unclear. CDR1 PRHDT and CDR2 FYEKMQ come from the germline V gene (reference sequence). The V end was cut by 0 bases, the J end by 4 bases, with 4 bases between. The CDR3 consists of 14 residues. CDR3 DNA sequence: TGTGCCAGCAGCTTAGGGGAGGGGGCCAACGTCCTGACTTTC. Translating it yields CASSLGEGANVLTF.

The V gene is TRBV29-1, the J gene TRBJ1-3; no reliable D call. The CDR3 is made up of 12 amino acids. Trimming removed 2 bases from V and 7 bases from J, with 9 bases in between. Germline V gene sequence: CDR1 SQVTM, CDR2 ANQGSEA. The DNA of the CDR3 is TGCAGCGTTGAAAGGCGGGGTAACACCATATATTTT. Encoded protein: CSVERRGNTIYF.

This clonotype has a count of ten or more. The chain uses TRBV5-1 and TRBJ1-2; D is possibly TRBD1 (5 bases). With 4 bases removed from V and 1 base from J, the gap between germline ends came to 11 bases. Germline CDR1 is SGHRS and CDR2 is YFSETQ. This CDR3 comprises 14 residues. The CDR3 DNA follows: TGCGCCAGCAGCCGCCCCGGACATAACTATGGCTACACCTTC. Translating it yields CASSRPGHNYGYTF.

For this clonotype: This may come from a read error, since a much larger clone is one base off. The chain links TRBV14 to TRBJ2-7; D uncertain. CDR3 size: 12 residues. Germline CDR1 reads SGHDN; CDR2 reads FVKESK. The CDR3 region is CASSQVKYEQHF. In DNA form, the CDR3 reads TGTGCCAGCAGCCAAGTCAAGTACGAGCAGCACTTC.

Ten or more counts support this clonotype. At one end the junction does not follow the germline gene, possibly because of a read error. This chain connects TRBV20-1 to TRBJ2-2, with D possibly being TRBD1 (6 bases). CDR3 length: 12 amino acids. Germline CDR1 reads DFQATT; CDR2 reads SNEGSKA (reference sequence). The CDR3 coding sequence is TGTTGGGGGCGAGGAGACACCGGGGAGCTGTTTTTT. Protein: CWGRGDTGELFF.

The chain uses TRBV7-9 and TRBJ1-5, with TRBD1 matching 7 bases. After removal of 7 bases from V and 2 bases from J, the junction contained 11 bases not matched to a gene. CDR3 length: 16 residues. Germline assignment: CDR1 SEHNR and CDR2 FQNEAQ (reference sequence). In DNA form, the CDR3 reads TGTGCCAGCAACGACAGGGCGGGGGGCGGCAATCAGCCCCAGCATTTT. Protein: CASNDRAGGGNQPQHF.